This T cell receptor (beta chain) was recorded in a study of OX40 agonist ivuxolimab in advanced cancers. Study results and limitations: Expanded clones tended on average to be more numerous among CD8+ T cells than CD4+.

The CDR3 runs to 16 residues. V lost 5 bases and J 2 bases, leaving 16 bases between the germline ends. CDR1 SGHTA and CDR2 FQGTGA come from the germline V gene. The repertoire was sequenced with immunoSEQ multiplex PCR; TCRdb's copy has only in-frame clones and lacks some. Here the sample spans about 98,000 clones, roughly nine tenths being singletons. In regard to this clone: Its target is unknown.

The sequencing used CD4+ or CD8+ T cells sorted from blood, collected in a trial of the OX40 agonist ivuxolimab. The clonotype originates from an adult with an advanced solid tumor such as melanoma, head and neck, liver or kidney cancer. The chain joins TRBV7-3 to TRBJ1-3; D is undetermined. The CDR3 spells CASSQIGRAAGNTIYF. Written as DNA, the CDR3 is TGTGCCAGCAGCCAAATTGGGCGGGCGGCTGGAAACACCATATATTTT.